The clone carrying this T cell receptor (beta chain) has a single count. The antigen is not known. The CDR3 totals 14 residues. Germline CDR1 is SNHLY and CDR2 is FYNNEI. The junction had 8 bases not matched to a gene; V was cut back by 5 bases and J by 8 bases. Genomic DNA provided the template from which TCR beta VDJ and CDR3 profiles were obtained. TCRdb independently ran MiXCR on the reads; one entry per CDR3 protein. The profile shows 65,000 or so distinct CDR3 sequences, roughly 58% of them singletons. This sample is part of a study of CD8+CD57+ T cells in acquired aplastic anemia. On the study more broadly: Sorted CD4+ and CD8+ cells yielded roughly 3.4 ug of DNA on average.

Overall study findings and caveats: Patients and controls were found to share twenty-nine CD8+ CDR3 sequences.

The V call is TRBV2, the J call TRBJ2-3; 9 bases are shared with TRBD1. The sequencing sample was made of sorted CD4+, CD8+, or CD8+CD57+ T cells (not recorded which) from PBMCs. The receptor's source is a human donor in good health, serving as a control. In DNA, the CDR3 is TGTGCCAGCAGTACCGACAGGGGGGACGGTACGCAGTATTTT. It yields the protein CASSTDRGDGTQYF.